Below, 2 T cell receptor beta chains from the same sample are listed, as sequenced in a study of blood T cells in healthy people across ages. A sample-barcoded 5' primer and a J-beta primer mix were used in a second PCR of roughly 7 to 12 cycles. One entry per CDR3 protein results from TCRdb running MiXCR on the 5' RACE reads. Of hundreds of thousands of distinct CDR3 sequences in the sample, 58% were seen once. Sequenced: blood. The source is a man aged 25-40 years in good health.

The chain has TRBV11-2 and TRBJ1-3; D is perhaps TRBD1 (6 bases). The CDR3 covers 14 residues. Germline V gene data show CDR1 as SGHAT and CDR2 as FQNNGV. The V gene lost 4 bases and the J gene lost 5 bases, with 12 bases spanning the gap. The CDR3 loop reads CASSYRETRNTIYF. The CDR3 DNA follows: TGTGCCAGCAGCTACAGGGAAACGAGAAACACCATATATTTT. Using reference TRBV11-2 and TRBJ1-3 for the parts outside the CDR3, the full variable domain is EAGVAQSPRYKIIEKRQSVAFWCNPISGHATLYWYQQILGQGPKLLIQFQNNGVVDDSQLPKDRFSAERLKGVDSTLKIQPAKLEDSAVYLCASSYRETRNTIYFGEGSWLTVV.

The chain employs TRBV28 and TRBJ2-1; D gene unclear. The CDR3 consists of 14 residues. Germline V CDR1 and CDR2: MDHEN, SYDVKM. V was clipped by 2 bases and J by 4 bases, with 9 bases between them. CDR3 sequence reads: CASSLAALYNEQFF. The CDR3 DNA reads TGTGCCAGCAGTTTAGCGGCCCTATACAATGAGCAGTTCTTC.